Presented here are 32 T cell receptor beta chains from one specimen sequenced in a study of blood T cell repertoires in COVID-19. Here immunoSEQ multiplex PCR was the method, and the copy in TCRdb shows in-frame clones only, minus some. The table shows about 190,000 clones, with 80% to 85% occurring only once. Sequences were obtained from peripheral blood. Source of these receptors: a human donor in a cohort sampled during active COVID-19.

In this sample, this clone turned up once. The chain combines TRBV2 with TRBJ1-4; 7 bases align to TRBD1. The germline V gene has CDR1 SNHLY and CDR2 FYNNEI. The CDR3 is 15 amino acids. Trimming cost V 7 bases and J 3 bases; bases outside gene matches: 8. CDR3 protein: CASKLLGTANEKLFF. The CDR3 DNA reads TGTGCCAGCAAGCTCTTGGGGACAGCTAATGAAAAACTGTTTTTT.

The CDR3 DNA reads TGTGCCAGCAGGGCTTTCTACGAGCAGTACGTC. Its protein product is CASRAFYEQYV. V and J are TRBV27 and TRBJ2-7; no clear D. Germline V gene lookup returns CDR1 MNHEY and CDR2 SMNVEV (reference sequence). Trimming stripped 6 bases from V and 3 bases from J, with 6 bases between. CDR3 length: 11 amino acids.

The CDR3 region is CASSYGGAGANVLTF. Written as DNA, the CDR3 is TGTGCCAGCAGTTACGGCGGGGCTGGGGCCAACGTCCTGACTTTC. The V and J genes are TRBV6-2 or TRBV6-3 and TRBJ2-6; a possible D gene is TRBD2 (6 bases). The CDR3 covers 15 residues. Germline CDR1 reads MNHEY; CDR2 reads SVGEGT. The V gene lost 2 bases and the J gene lost 2 bases, with 7 bases spanning the gap.

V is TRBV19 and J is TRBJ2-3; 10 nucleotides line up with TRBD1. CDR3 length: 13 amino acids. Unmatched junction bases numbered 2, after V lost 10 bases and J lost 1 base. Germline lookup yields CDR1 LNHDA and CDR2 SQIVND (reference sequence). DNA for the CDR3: TGTGCCACCGGGACAGGGGGCACAGATACGCAGTATTTT. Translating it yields CATGTGGTDTQYF.

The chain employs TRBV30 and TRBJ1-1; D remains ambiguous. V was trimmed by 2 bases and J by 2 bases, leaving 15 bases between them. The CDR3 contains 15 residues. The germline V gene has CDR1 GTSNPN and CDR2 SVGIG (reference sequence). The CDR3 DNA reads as TGTGCCTGGAGTATTTCCATACACCTCAACACTGAAGCTTTCTTT. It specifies CAWSISIHLNTEAFF.

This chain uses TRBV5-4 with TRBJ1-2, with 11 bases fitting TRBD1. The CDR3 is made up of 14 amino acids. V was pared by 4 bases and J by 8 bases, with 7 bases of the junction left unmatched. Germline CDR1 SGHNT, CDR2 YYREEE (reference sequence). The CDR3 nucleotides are TGTGCCAGCAGCGACGGACAGGGGGCGGGAGGCTACACCTTC. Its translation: CASSDGQGAGGYTF.

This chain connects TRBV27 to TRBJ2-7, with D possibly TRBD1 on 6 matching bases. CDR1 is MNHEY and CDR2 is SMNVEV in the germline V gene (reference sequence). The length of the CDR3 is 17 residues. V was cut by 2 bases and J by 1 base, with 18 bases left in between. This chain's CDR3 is CASSLPSGTLNSYEQYF. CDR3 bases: TGTGCCAGCAGTTTACCCTCCGGGACACTCAATTCCTACGAGCAGTACTTC.

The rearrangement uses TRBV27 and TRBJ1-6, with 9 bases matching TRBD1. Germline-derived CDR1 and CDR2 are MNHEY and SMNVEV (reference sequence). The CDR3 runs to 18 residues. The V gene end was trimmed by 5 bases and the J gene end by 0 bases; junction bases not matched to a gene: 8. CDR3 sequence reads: CASSLRQGGLSYNSPLHF. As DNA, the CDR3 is TGTGCCAGCAGTCTACGACAGGGGGGCCTCTCCTATAATTCACCCCTCCACTTT.

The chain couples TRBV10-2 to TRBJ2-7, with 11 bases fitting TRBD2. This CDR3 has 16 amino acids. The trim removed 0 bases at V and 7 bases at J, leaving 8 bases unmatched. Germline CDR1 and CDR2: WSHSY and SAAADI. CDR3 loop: CASSESWGLAAGEQYV. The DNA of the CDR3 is TGCGCCAGCAGTGAGTCCTGGGGACTAGCGGCAGGGGAGCAGTACGTC.

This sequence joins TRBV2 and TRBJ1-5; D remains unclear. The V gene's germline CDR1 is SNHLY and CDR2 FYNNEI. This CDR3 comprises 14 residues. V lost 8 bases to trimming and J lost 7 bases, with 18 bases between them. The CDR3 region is CASSLGGGWQPQHF. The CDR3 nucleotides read TGTGCCAGCTCCTTAGGAGGAGGGTGGCAGCCCCAGCATTTT.

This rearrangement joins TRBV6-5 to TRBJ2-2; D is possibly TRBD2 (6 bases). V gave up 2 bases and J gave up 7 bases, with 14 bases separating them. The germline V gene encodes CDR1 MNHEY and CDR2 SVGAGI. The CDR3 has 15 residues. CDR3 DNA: TGTGCCAGCAGTTACGGGGCGAGGGAGGTCGGGGAGCTGTTTTTT. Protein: CASSYGAREVGELFF.

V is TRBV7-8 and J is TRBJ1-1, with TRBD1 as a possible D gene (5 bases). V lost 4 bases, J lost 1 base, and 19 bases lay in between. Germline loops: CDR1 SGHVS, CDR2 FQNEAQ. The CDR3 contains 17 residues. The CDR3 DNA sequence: TGTGCCAGCAGCTCCTGGGGCGGAGAGCTTTGGAACACTGAAGCTTTCTTT. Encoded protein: CASSSWGGELWNTEAFF.

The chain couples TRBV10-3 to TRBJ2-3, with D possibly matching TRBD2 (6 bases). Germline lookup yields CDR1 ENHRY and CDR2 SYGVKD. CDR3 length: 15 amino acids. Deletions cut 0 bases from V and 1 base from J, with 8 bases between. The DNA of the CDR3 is TGTGCCATCAGTGAGTCCCAGCGGGGCACAGATACGCAGTATTTT. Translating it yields CAISESQRGTDTQYF.

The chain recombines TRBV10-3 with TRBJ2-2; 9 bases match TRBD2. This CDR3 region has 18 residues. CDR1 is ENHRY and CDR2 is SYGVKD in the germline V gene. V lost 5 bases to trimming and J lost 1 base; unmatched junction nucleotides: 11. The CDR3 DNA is TGTGCCATCAGTCCCTTTCTTAGCGGGAGAGGGAACACCGGGGAGCTGTTTTTT. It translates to CAISPFLSGRGNTGELFF.

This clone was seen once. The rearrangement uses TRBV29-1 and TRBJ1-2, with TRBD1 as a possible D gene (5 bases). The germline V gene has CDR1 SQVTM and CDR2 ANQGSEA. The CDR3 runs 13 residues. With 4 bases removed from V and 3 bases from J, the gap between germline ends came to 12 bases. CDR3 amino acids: CSVGKGGDYGYTF. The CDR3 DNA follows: TGCAGCGTTGGAAAGGGAGGGGACTATGGCTACACCTTC.

In DNA form, the CDR3 reads TGTGCCAGCAGTTACTCCCGACAGGGGAATGAAAAACTGTTTTTT. As protein: CASSYSRQGNEKLFF. J is TRBJ1-4 and V is TRBV6-5; 8 bases line up with TRBD1. This CDR3 region has 15 residues. Germline lookup yields CDR1 MNHEY and CDR2 SVGAGI. The junction had 2 bases not matched to a gene; V was cut back by 0 bases and J by 5 bases.

The CDR3 nucleotides are TGTGCCAGCAGCTTAGATATCCCCTACGAGCAGTACGTC. This encodes CASSLDIPYEQYV. The chain recombines TRBV7-8 with TRBJ2-7; no reliable D call. Trimming removed 1 base at V and 2 bases at J, with 6 bases between. Germline-derived CDR1 and CDR2 are SGHVS and FQNEAQ. The CDR3 length is 13 residues.

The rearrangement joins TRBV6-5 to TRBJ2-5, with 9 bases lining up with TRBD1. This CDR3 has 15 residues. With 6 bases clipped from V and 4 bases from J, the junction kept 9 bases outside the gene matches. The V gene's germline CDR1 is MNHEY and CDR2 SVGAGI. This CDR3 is CASRTTGGVGETQYF. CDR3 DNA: TGTGCCAGCAGAACGACAGGGGGAGTAGGAGAGACCCAGTACTTC.

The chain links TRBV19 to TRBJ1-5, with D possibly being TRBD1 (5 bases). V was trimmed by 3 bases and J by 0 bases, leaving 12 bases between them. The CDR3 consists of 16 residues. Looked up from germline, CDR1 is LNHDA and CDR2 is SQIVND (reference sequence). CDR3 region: CASSIPTEYSNQPQHF. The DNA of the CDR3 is TGTGCCAGTAGTATCCCGACAGAATATAGCAATCAGCCCCAGCATTTT.

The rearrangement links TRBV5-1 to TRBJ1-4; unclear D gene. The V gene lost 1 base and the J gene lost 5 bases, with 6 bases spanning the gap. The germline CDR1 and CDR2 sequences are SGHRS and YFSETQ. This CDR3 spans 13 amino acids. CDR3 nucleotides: TGCGCCAGCAGCTTGTCTAGCAATGAAAAACTGTTTTTT. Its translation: CASSLSSNEKLFF.

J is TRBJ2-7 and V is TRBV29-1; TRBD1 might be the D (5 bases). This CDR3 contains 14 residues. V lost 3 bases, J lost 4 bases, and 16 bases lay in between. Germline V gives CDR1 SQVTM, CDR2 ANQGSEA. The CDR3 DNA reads TGCAGCGTTGACCCCCAGGGCCAAGGGTACGAGCAGTACTTC. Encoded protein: CSVDPQGQGYEQYF.

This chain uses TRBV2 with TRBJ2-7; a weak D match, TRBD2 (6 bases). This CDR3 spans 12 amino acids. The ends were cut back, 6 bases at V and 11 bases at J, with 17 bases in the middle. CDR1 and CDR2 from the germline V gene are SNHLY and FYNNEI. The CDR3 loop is CASRFRDLRKYV. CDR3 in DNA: TGTGCCAGCAGATTCCGGGACTTAAGGAAGTACGTC.

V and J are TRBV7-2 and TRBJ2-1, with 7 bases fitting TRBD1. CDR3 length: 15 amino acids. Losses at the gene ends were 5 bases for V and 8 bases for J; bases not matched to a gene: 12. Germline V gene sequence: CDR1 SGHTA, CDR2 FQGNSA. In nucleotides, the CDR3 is TGTGCCAGCAGCCCCGGGACAGTTTTTATCGATGAGCAGTTCTTC. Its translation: CASSPGTVFIDEQFF.

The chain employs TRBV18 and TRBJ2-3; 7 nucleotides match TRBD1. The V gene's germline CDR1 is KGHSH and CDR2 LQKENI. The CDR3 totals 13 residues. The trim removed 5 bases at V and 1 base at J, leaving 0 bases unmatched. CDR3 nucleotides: TGTGCCAGCTCAGGACAGGGCACAGATACGCAGTATTTT. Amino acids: CASSGQGTDTQYF. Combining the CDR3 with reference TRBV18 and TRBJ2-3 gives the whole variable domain NAGVMQNPRHLVRRRGQEARLRCSPMKGHSHVYWYRQLPEEGLKFMVYLQKENIIDESGMPKERFSAEFPKEGPSILRIQQVVRGDSAAYFCASSGQGTDTQYFGPGTRLTVL.

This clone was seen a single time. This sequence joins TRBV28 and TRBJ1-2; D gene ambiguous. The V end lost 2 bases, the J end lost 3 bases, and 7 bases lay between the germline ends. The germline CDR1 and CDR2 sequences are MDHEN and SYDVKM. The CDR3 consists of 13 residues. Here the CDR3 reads CASSLPGDYGYTF. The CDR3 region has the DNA TGTGCCAGCAGTTTACCCGGGGACTATGGCTACACCTTC.

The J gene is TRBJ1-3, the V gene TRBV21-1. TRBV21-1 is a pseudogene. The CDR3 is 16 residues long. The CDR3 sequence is CASSLLKGGSGNTIYF. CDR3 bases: TGTGCCAGCAGCCTCCTCAAGGGAGGCTCTGGAAACACCATATATTTT.

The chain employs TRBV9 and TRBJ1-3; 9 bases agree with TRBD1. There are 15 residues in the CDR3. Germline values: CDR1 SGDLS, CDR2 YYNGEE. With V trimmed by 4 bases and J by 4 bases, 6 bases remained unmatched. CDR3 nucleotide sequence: TGTGCCAGCAGCACTGGACAGGGGAGAGGAAACACCATATATTTT. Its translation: CASSTGQGRGNTIYF.

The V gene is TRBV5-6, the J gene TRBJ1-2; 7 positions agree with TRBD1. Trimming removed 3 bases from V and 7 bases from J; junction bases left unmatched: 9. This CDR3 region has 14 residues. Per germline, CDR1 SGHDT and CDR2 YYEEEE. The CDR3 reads CASSWGQPHSGYTF. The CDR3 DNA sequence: TGTGCCAGCAGCTGGGGACAGCCCCATAGTGGCTACACCTTC.

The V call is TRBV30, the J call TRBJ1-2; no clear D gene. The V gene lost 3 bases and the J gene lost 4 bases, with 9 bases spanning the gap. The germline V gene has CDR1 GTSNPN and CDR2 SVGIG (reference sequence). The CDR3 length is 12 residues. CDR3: CAWRTTTYGYTF. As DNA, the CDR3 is TGTGCCTGGAGGACGACAACCTATGGCTACACCTTC.

The DNA of the CDR3 is TGTGCCAGCACAAGACAGAGTAGCAATCAGCCCCAGCATTTT. Amino acids: CASTRQSSNQPQHF. This chain joins TRBV28 and TRBJ1-5; weak D call: TRBD1 (5 bases). CDR3 length: 14 amino acids. Germline values: CDR1 MDHEN, CDR2 SYDVKM. V was trimmed by 7 bases and J by 0 bases, leaving 10 bases between them.

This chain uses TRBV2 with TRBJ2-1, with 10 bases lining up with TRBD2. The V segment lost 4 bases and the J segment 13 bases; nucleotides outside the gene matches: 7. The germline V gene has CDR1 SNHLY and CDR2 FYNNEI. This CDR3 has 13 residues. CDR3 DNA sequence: TGTGCCAGCAGTGTTACTAGCGGGGTTTCTCAGTTCTTC. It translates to CASSVTSGVSQFF.

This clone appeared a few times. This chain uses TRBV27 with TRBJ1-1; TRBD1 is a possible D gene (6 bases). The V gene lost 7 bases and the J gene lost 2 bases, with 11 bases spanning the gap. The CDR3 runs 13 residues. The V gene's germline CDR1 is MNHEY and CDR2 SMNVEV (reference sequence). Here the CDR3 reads CASTQGPNTEAFF. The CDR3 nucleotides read TGTGCCAGCACACAGGGTCCTAACACTGAAGCTTTCTTT.